This T cell receptor beta chain was sequenced during a study of T cell responses to AZD1222 COVID-19 vaccine. Study as a whole: The study pooled second doses at about 4 or about 12 weeks.

Comment on this clone: Its specificity is not known.

Trimming took off 2 bases at V and 0 bases at J, with 6 bases between the two ends. This CDR3 has 14 amino acids. Germline assignment: CDR1 PRHDT and CDR2 FYEKMQ (reference sequence). The study, taken as a whole, reports: Spike-specific TCR repertoires showed rising breadth and depth after two AZD1222 doses.

Sequencing was performed with immunoSEQ multiplex PCR; in TCRdb, only in-frame clones are kept and a portion is missing. The sample lists 95,000 to 150,000 clones; 87% were seen once. The source was peripheral blood, collected on day 0 of AZD1222 vaccination. The chain joins TRBV13 to TRBJ2-3; D is possibly TRBD2 (5 bases). This receptor was identified in an adult in good health. The CDR3 is CASSLRGSTDTQYF. The CDR3 coding sequence is TGTGCCAGCAGCTTACGGGGAAGCACAGATACGCAGTATTTT.